Below are 8 T cell receptor beta chains sequenced from a single sample in a study of cytomegalovirus exposure and HLA in healthy donors. The table came from immunoSEQ multiplex PCR; TCRdb's copy has only in-frame clones and leaves some out. The table records roughly 300,000 clones, roughly nine tenths of them present only once. Sequencing input: PBMCs. The source is a woman between 25 and 40 years old in good health and CMV-seropositive.

This chain uses TRBV13 with TRBJ2-1; TRBD2 aligns across 13 bases. This CDR3 is built from 15 residues. CDR1 PRHDT and CDR2 FYEKMQ come from the germline V gene (reference sequence). The ends lost 5 bases at V and 8 bases at J; junction bases unmatched: 6. CDR3 region: CASSTGLAGAHEQFF. The CDR3 region has the DNA TGTGCCAGCAGCACAGGACTAGCGGGAGCTCATGAGCAGTTCTTC.

This clone appeared a single time. This chain links TRBV7-6 with TRBJ1-1; a weak D match, TRBD1 (6 bases). Trimming took off 2 bases at V and 0 bases at J, with 13 bases between the two ends. Germline-derived CDR1 and CDR2 are SGHVS and FNYEAQ. The CDR3 totals 16 residues. CDR3 loop: CASSLQGFMMNTEAFF. The CDR3 DNA is TGTGCCAGCAGCTTACAGGGGTTTATGATGAACACTGAAGCTTTCTTT.

The rearrangement links TRBV7-9 to TRBJ2-7, with a tentative D call TRBD1 (6 bases). V lost 7 bases and J lost 3, with 13 bases in between. This CDR3 comprises 13 residues. Germline CDR1 is SEHNR and CDR2 is FQNEAQ (reference sequence). CDR3 amino acids: CASTGQTVYEQYF. For the CDR3, the DNA is TGTGCCAGCACTGGACAGACCGTCTACGAGCAGTACTTC.

The J gene is TRBJ2-7, the V gene TRBV7-3; TRBD2 agrees at 15 bases. The V segment lost 2 bases and the J segment 2 bases; nucleotides outside the gene matches: 7. Germline CDR1 is SGHTA and CDR2 is FQGTGA. The CDR3 extends over 18 amino acids. CDR3 protein: CASSLRQGLAGGPYEQYF. The CDR3 DNA sequence: TGTGCCAGCAGCTTACGGCAAGGACTAGCGGGAGGGCCCTACGAGCAGTACTTC.

The genes are TRBV28 and TRBJ2-7; possible D gene TRBD1, 6 bases. The CDR3 covers 12 residues. V was clipped by 4 bases and J by 4 bases, with 8 bases between them. Germline values: CDR1 MDHEN, CDR2 SYDVKM. CDR3 nucleotides: TGTGCCAGCAGTTATACAGGGTACGAGCAGTACTTC. Amino acids: CASSYTGYEQYF.

The chain has TRBV6-5 and TRBJ2-1, with unresolved D. Germline V lookup: CDR1 MNHEY, CDR2 SVGAGI. The V end lost 0 bases, the J end lost 0 bases, and 9 bases lay between the germline ends. The length of the CDR3 is 16 residues. The CDR3 bases are TGTGCCAGCAGTTACTCTGGCAGAAACTCCTACAATGAGCAGTTCTTC. It yields the protein CASSYSGRNSYNEQFF.

V gene TRBV4-2 combines with J gene TRBJ1-6; 9 nucleotides match TRBD1. The V and J ends lost 3 bases and 8 bases, in that order; junction bases with no gene match: 11. The CDR3 is 17 amino acids. CDR1 is LGHNA and CDR2 is YNFKEQ in the germline V gene. CDR3 residues: CASSQKPPGQGYSPLHF. The CDR3 region has the DNA TGTGCCAGCAGCCAGAAACCCCCGGGACAGGGTTATTCACCCCTCCACTTT.

The chain links TRBV6-5 to TRBJ1-5; 8 bases map to TRBD1. The CDR3 has 14 residues. Unmatched junction bases numbered 2, after V lost 3 bases and J lost 4 bases. Germline lookup yields CDR1 MNHEY and CDR2 SVGAGI. The CDR3 coding sequence is TGTGCCAGCAGTTATACAGGGGGGAATCAGCCCCAGCATTTT. Its protein product is CASSYTGGNQPQHF.